What follows describes a single TCR beta chain. Its antigen remains unidentified. TCRdb passed the RT-PCR reads through MiXCR, listing each CDR3 protein once. Of a few hundred thousand distinct CDR3 sequences in the sample, around 15% were seen once. This entry belongs to a study of response to subunit inactivated influenza vaccine. General study findings and limits: Seasonal influenza vaccination, on each occasion, was suggested by the authors to recruit few new T cells.

This clonotype originated in a man aged 45 to 65 who received an inactivated influenza vaccine. Sequencing was performed on PBMCs from blood, taken 12 days after vaccination.

The CDR3 here is CASRRDNSEQYF. CDR3 coding DNA: TGTGCCAGCAGACGGGACAATTCCGAGCAGTACTTC. The rearrangement uses TRBV12-3 or TRBV12-4 and TRBJ2-7, with a possible D match to TRBD1 (6 bases). The CDR3 is 12 residues long. V dropped 6 bases and J dropped 6 bases, with 12 bases sitting between them.